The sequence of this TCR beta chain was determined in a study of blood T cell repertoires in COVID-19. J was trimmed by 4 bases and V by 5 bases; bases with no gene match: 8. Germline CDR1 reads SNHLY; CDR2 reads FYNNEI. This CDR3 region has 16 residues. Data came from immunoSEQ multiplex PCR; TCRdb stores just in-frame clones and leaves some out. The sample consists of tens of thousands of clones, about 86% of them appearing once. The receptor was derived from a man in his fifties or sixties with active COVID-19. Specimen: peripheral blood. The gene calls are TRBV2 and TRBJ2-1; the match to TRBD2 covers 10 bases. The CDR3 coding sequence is TGTGCCAGCAGTCCTAATAGCGGGAGGACTTACAATGAGCAGTTCTTC. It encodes CASSPNSGRTYNEQFF. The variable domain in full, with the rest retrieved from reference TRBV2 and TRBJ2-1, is EPEVTQTPSHQVTQMGQEVILRCVPISNHLYFYWYRQILGQKVEFLVSFYNNEISEKSEIFDDQFSVERPDGSNFTLKIRSTKLEDSAMYFCASSPNSGRTYNEQFFGPGTRLTVL.